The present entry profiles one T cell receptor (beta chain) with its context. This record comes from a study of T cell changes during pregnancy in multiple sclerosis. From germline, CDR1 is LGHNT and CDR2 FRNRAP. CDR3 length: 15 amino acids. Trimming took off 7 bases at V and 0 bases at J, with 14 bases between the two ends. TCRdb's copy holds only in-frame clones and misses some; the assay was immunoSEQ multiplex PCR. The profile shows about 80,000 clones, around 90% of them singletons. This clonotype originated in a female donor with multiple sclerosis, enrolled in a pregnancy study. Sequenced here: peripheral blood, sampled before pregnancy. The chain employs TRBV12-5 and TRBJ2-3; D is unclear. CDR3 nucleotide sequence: TGTGCTAGTGTAGAGCTCTTTTCTAGCACAGATACGCAGTATTTT. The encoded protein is CASVELFSSTDTQYF.